This T cell receptor beta chain was observed in a study of blood T cell repertoires in COVID-19. The table lists this clone with a few counts. Repertoires were generated with immunoSEQ multiplex PCR, while TCRdb's copy carries only in-frame clones and drops some. The sample has 300,000 to 450,000 clones; roughly nine tenths are singletons. Study members were between roughly 18 and 100 years old and lived in 20 to 30 US regions. Germline V gene lookup returns CDR1 MNHEY and CDR2 SVGAGI. The ends lost 5 bases at V and 4 bases at J; junction bases unmatched: 1. There are 13 residues in the CDR3. This clonotype was obtained from a man between 18 and 35 years old who had recovered from COVID-19. The sequencing input was PBMCs or T cells enriched from blood (not recorded which). The V gene is TRBV6-5, the J gene TRBJ1-4, with 7 bases aligning to TRBD1. In DNA, the CDR3 is TGTGCCAGCAGTCGACAGGGTAATGAAAAACTGTTTTTT. Translation gives CASSRQGNEKLFF.